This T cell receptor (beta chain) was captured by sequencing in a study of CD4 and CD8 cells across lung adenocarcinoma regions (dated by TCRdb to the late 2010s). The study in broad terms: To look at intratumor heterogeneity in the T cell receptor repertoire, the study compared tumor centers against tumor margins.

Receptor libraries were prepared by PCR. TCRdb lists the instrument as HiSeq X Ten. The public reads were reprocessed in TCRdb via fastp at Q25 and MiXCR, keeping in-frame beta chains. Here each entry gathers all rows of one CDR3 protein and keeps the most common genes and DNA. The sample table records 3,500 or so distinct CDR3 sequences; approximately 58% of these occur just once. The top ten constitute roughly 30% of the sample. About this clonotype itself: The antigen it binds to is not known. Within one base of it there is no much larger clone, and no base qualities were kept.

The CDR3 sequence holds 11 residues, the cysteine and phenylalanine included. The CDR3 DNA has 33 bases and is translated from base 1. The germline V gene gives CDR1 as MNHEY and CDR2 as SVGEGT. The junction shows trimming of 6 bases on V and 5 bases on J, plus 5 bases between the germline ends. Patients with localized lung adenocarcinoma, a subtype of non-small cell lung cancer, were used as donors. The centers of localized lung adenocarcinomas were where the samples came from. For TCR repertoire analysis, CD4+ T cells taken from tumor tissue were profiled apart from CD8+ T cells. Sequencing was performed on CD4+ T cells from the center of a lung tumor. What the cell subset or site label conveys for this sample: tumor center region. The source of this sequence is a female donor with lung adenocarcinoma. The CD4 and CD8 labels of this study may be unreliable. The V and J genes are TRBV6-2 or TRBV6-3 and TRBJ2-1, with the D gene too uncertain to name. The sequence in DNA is TGTGCCAGCAGGGACGACAATGAGCAGTTCTTC. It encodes CASRDDNEQFF.